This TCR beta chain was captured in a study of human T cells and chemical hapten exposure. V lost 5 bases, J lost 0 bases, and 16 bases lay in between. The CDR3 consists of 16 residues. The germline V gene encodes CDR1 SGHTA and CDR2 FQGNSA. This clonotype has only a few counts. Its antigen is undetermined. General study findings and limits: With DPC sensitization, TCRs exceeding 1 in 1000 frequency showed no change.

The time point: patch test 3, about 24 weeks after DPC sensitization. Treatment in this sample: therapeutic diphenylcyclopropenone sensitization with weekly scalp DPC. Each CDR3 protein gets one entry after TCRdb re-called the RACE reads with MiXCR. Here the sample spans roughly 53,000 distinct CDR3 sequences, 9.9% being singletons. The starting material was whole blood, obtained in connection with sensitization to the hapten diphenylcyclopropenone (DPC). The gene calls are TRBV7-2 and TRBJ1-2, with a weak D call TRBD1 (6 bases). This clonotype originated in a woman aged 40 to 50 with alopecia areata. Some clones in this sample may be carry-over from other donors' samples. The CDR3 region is CASSPGGSPSNYGYTF. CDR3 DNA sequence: TGTGCCAGCAGCCCTGGGGGCAGCCCATCTAACTATGGCTACACCTTC.